A few counts support the clone carrying this T cell receptor beta chain. Its matching antigen is unknown. Using its own MiXCR run on the reads, TCRdb lists one record per CDR3 protein. The sample records about 900,000 distinct CDR3 sequences, about 33% being singletons. The entry originates in a study of T cell repertoires in cytomegalovirus infection. Across the study: Epitope selection comprised recently identified HLA-C-restricted CMV epitopes and well-studied HLA-B-restricted CMV epitopes. The public TCR beta signatures pointed to both CMV infection and matching HLA type.

General study results and limits: It was HLA-C-restricted CMV-specific TCR beta clonotypes that dominated the response ex vivo.

Sample: cultured CD8+ T cells from PBMCs, taken from culture after CMV antigen stimulation. The TCR sequence derives from a human donor in good health (CMV status not recorded). Some clones in this sample may be carry-over from other donors' samples.

CDR3 sequence reads: CAISERYSRLGGAYF. The CDR3 DNA is TGTGCCATCAGTGAGAGATACTCCCGGCTGGGGGGCGCGTACTTC. The genes are TRBV10-3 and TRBJ2-5; D may be TRBD1 or TRBD2 (6 bases each). The CDR3 consists of 15 residues. Trimming left V 2 bases short and J 13 bases short, with 23 bases between. Germline V lookup: CDR1 ENHRY, CDR2 SYGVKD.